This TCR beta chain was profiled in a study of a mutant IDH1 vaccine in newly diagnosed glioma. Study-level background: Patients arrived already treated with radiotherapy, temozolomide, or both, most having had both.

Sequencing was performed with immunoSEQ multiplex PCR; in TCRdb, only in-frame clones are kept and a portion is missing. Of about 88,000 clones listed, roughly four fifths are singletons. The CDR3 extends over 13 amino acids. Germline CDR1 reads MNHNS; CDR2 reads SASEGT. V was shortened by 2 bases and J by 2 bases, with 7 bases between the two germline ends. General observations from the study: In approximately 92% of patients, immune responses induced by the vaccine occurred.

Time point defined: baseline, week 1 (first vaccination visit). The treatment denotes: pre-vaccination baseline after standard-of-care therapy. Donors had new WHO grade 3 or 4 IDH1-mutant, ATRX-lost astrocytomas. Comments on this clone: Antigen specificity is unknown.

The chain recombines TRBV6-1 with TRBJ2-7, with D possibly being TRBD1 or TRBD2 (6 bases each). The material was PBMCs, obtained from a glioma patient treated with radiotherapy, temozolomide or both. This receptor was identified in a man in his forties or fifties with glioma. Some clones in this sample may be carry-over from other donors' samples. The CDR3, as DNA: TGTGCCAGCAGTGAAAGGGGGGCCTACGAGCAGTACTTC. Its protein is CASSERGAYEQYF.